The clone carrying this TCR beta chain was seen only a few times. The source of the sample is a study of T-cell reconstitution after alpha-beta-depleted transplantation in children. CDR1 and CDR2 (germline): SGHTS, YDEGEE. Trimming removed 0 bases from V and 8 bases from J, with 15 bases in between. The CDR3 contains 15 residues. TCRbeta library preparation incorporated unique molecular identifiers. TCRdb re-called the PCR reads with MiXCR, one entry per CDR3 protein. The table includes hundreds of thousands of distinct CDR3 sequences, about 23% detected once. The sequence was collected from a boy younger than two who had a stem cell transplant for acute myeloid leukemia, so the T cells may come from the graft donor. V and J are TRBV5-8 and TRBJ2-1; D is tentatively TRBD1 or TRBD2 (5 bases each). The specimen was PBMCs, mostly from graft donor cells, collected 360 days after TCRalphabeta/CD19-depleted stem cell transplant. CDR3 DNA: TGTGCCAGCAGCTTGGACCGGGCAGGGAGCGATGAGCAGTTCTTC. The encoded protein is CASSLDRAGSDEQFF.